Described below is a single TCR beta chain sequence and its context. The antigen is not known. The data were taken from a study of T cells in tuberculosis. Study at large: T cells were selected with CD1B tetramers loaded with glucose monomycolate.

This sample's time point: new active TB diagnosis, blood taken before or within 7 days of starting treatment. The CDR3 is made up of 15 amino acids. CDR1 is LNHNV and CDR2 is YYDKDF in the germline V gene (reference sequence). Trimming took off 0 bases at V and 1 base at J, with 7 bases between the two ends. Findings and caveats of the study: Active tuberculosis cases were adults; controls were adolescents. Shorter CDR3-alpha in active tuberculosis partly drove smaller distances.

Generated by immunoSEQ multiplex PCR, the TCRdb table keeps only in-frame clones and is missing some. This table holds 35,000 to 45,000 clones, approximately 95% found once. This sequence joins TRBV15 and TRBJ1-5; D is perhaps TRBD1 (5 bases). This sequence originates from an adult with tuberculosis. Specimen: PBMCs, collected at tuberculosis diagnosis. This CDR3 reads CATSRDRQSNQPQHF. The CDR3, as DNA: TGTGCCACCAGCAGAGATAGACAGAGCAATCAGCCCCAGCATTTT.